This T cell receptor (beta chain) was recorded in a study of shared clonotypes between healthy human individuals. Study-level results: Though the depth was large, rarefaction showed that sorted-subset sequencing was incomplete. A reduction in generation probabilities was seen for non-shared clonotypes relative to those shared by all four donors.

CD45RO-negative CD8 cells positively selected for CCR7 made up the naive population, which excluded terminally differentiated effector memory CD45RA+ cells. Among the donors, all were Caucasian adults who lived in Nashville, Tennessee. Original methodology: ImmunoSEQ yielded junction-only sequences lacking quality scores, so filtering differed. Assay: immunoSEQ multiplex PCR; the TCRdb copy retains only in-frame clones and omits some. V, J and clone size reflect that table, while D and trimming were determined from the DNA. The sample records around 2,000,000 clones, under 95% being singletons. As concerns this clone: Its antigen is as yet unknown.

The CDR3 is 12 residues long. Germline CDR1 SNHLY, CDR2 FYNNEI. V shed 1 base and J shed 7 bases, with 6 bases lying between them. The chain couples TRBV2 to TRBJ2-3; D is unclear. Sequencing used naive CD8+ T cells from PBMCs. The receptor was derived from a man between 18 and 35 years old in good health. Some clones in this sample may be carry-over from other donors' samples. CDR3 in amino acids: CASSEDGNTQYF. CDR3 sequence (DNA): TGTGCCAGCAGTGAAGATGGGAATACGCAGTATTTT.